Listed below are T cell receptor beta chains from one sample, sequenced in a study of tumor and adjacent non-tumor tissue in lung cancer. Each CDR3 protein is one row after TCRdb ran MiXCR on the multiplex PCR reads. The table includes over 110,000 distinct CDR3 sequences, approximately 66% detected once. The sample taken for sequencing was lung tumor tissue. All receptors come from a man in his sixties with small cell lung cancer. The CDR3 runs from the conserved cysteine through the conserved F or W. A D gene is named only where the DNA matches it firmly. Clone size is stated in some rows and not others, as once, few, many or a class when expanded.

V gene	J gene	clone size	CDR3 length	D gene	CDR3 protein	CDR3 DNA
TRBV12-3/TRBV12-4	TRBJ2-3	.	15	TRBD1	CASSFGTGGTDMQYF	TGTGCCAGCAGTTTCGGGACAGGGGGCACAGATATGCAGTATTTT
TRBV29-1	TRBJ1-1	.	13	.	CSVRQQLNTEAFF	TGCAGCGTTCGACAGCAGCTGAACACTGAAGCTTTCTTT
TRBV4-2	TRBJ2-2	few	16	.	CASSQVLLARPGELFF	TGTGCCAGCAGCCAAGTGCTCCTAGCCCGCCCCGGGGAGCTGTTTTTT
TRBV6-5	TRBJ1-5	.	11	.	CASSKHQPQHF	TGTGCCAGCTCCAAACATCAGCCCCAGCATTTT
TRBV7-9	TRBJ2-5	once	13	.	CASSWKSWETQYF	TGTGCCAGCAGCTGGAAGTCCTGGGAGACCCAGTATTTC
TRBV29-1	TRBJ2-5	few	14	TRBD1	CSVRGQGGIETQYF	TGCAGCGTGCGGGGACAGGGAGGTATTGAGACCCAGTACTTC
TRBV20-1	TRBJ2-1	many	12	.	CSAREDGNEQFF	TGCAGTGCTAGAGAAGACGGCAATGAGCAGTTCTTC
TRBV6-2/TRBV6-3	TRBJ2-5	many	16	TRBD2	CASSSPISGIGETQYF	TGTGCCAGCAGTTCCCCTATTAGCGGGATAGGTGAGACCCAGTACTTC
TRBV12-3/TRBV12-4	TRBJ2-5	many	12	.	CASSPGAETQYF	TGTGCCAGCAGCCCCGGGGCAGAGACCCAGTACTTC
TRBV20-1	TRBJ2-2	.	14	.	CSASQGLGTGELFF	TGCAGTGCTAGTCAAGGGTTGGGCACCGGGGAGCTGTTTTTT
TRBV20-1	TRBJ2-4	few	16	.	CSAEGIAALAKNIQYF	TGCAGTGCCGAGGGGATAGCGGCCCTAGCCAAAAACATTCAGTACTTC
TRBV10-3	TRBJ1-6	.	13	.	CAIGLTYNSPLHF	TGTGCCATTGGACTCACCTATAATTCACCCCTCCACTTT
TRBV18	TRBJ2-1	many	13	TRBD2	CASSPGGPDEQFF	TGTGCCAGCTCACCGGGAGGGCCCGATGAGCAGTTCTTC
TRBV12-3/TRBV12-4	TRBJ2-1	.	17	TRBD2	CASRSRREGRSYNEQFF	TGTGCCAGCAGGTCTCGGCGGGAGGGCCGGTCCTACAATGAGCAGTTCTTC
TRBV11-3	TRBJ1-1	.	13	.	CASSLEGGTEVFF	TGCGCCAGCAGTTTAGAAGGGGGGACTGAAGTCTTCTTT
TRBV11-2	TRBJ1-5	.	13	.	CDSSLDRNQPQHF	TGTGACAGTAGCTTAGACAGAAATCAGCCCCAGCATTTT
TRBV28	TRBJ2-5	few	19	TRBD2	CASSPVGFSIAGEGETQYF	TGTGCCAGCAGTCCCGTGGGTTTCAGTATAGCGGGAGAAGGTGAGACCCAGTACTTC
TRBV29-1	TRBJ1-2	medium-sized	13	TRBD1	CSVKFTGDHGYTF	TGCAGCGTTAAATTTACAGGGGATCATGGCTACACCTTC
TRBV6-6	TRBJ1-2	.	13	.	CASRTTNNYGYTF	TGTGCCAGCAGGACCACGAATAACTATGGCTACACCTTT
TRBV10-3	TRBJ2-2	many	13	.	CAISGPDTGELFF	TGTGCCATCAGTGGGCCCGACACCGGGGAGCTGTTTTTT
TRBV5-1	TRBJ1-5	.	13	TRBD1	CTSRGTENQPQHF	TGCACCAGCAGAGGGACAGAAAATCAGCCCCAGCATTTT
TRBV4-2	TRBJ2-3	many	13	.	CASSHGGTDTQYF	TGTGCCAGCAGCCATGGAGGGACAGATACGCAGTATTTT
TRBV6-1	TRBJ2-2	.	13	.	CASRVRTIGELFF	TGTGCCAGCAGGGTCCGGACTATTGGGGAGCTGTTTTTT
TRBV20-1	TRBJ1-2	many	14	.	CSASSEEFSYGYTF	TGCAGTGCTAGTTCCGAGGAATTCTCCTATGGCTACACCTTC